The sequence of this T cell receptor (beta chain) was determined in a study of blood T cells in healthy people across ages. General study results and limits: Fewer expanded clones and more diversity marked long-lived versus aged donors.

This CDR3 has 15 amino acids. V lost 4 bases to trimming and J lost 6 bases; unmatched junction nucleotides: 8. Germline lookup yields CDR1 LGHDT and CDR2 YNNKEL (reference sequence). A second roughly 6 to 12 cycle PCR used barcoded and J-beta primers. Using its own MiXCR run on the 5' RACE reads, TCRdb lists one record per CDR3 protein. The sample records 750,000 to 950,000 distinct CDR3 sequences, almost 30% being singletons. Turning to this clonotype: As yet, its antigen is unknown.

These data are also associated with another study on T cells of mothers and their children.

The chain is built from TRBV3-1 and TRBJ2-3, with TRBD2 matching over 9 bases. Sequenced input: blood. The receptor was isolated from a woman aged 40 to 50 in good health. The CDR3 region is CASSRSGGQRDTQYF. The DNA of the CDR3 is TGTGCCAGCAGCCGTAGCGGGGGCCAGAGGGATACGCAGTATTTT.